This T cell receptor (beta chain) was observed in a study of T cell responses to AZD1222 COVID-19 vaccine. The CDR3 runs 12 residues. CDR1 SQVTM and CDR2 ANQGSEA come from the germline V gene. V lost 0 bases to trimming and J lost 7 bases, with 9 bases between them. Using immunoSEQ multiplex PCR, the repertoire was profiled, and TCRdb retains in-frame clones only, with some absent. There are about 140,000 clones in the sample; around 90% occur only once, and about 5.5% lies in the top ten. Sequencing was performed on peripheral blood, taken on day 0 of AZD1222 vaccination. The genes are TRBV29-1 and TRBJ1-1; no reliable D call. This TCR was sampled from an adult in good health. The CDR3: CSVEEVGIEAFF. The CDR3 nucleotides are TGCAGCGTTGAAGAAGTGGGCATTGAAGCTTTCTTT.